The rows below give T cell receptor beta chains drawn from one sample of a study of cytomegalovirus exposure and HLA in healthy donors. Only in-frame clones appear in the TCRdb table, and some are missing; sequencing was by immunoSEQ multiplex PCR. The sample records approximately 74,000 clones, roughly 60% being singletons. Sequencing was done on a sample of PBMCs. These receptors came from a man younger than 45 in good health and CMV-seropositive. CDR3s include the opening cysteine and the closing phenylalanine or tryptophan. D genes are given only for firm matches. The size field is filled for only some rows; it gives once, few, many or a size class.

CDR3aa: CASSLEASGAGEQFF; CDR3nt: TGCGCCAGCAGCTTGGAGGCTAGCGGGGCAGGGGAGCAGTTCTTC; j_gene: TRBJ2-1; abundance: -; v_gene: TRBV5-1; d_gene: TRBD2
CDR3aa: CASSADRVYGYTF; CDR3nt: TGTGCCAGCAGTGCCGACAGGGTTTATGGCTACACCTTC; j_gene: TRBJ1-2; abundance: -; v_gene: TRBV11-3; d_gene: TRBD1
CDR3aa: CASSPEGWSTDTQYF; CDR3nt: TGTGCCAGCAGCCCAGAGGGTTGGAGCACAGATACGCAGTATTTT; j_gene: TRBJ2-3; abundance: -; v_gene: TRBV2; d_gene: -
CDR3aa: CASSLSGWDTEAFF; CDR3nt: TGCGCCAGCAGCTTGTCCGGGTGGGACACTGAAGCTTTCTTT; j_gene: TRBJ1-1; abundance: once; v_gene: TRBV5-1; d_gene: -
CDR3aa: CASTLDRSYTEAFF; CDR3nt: TGTGCCAGCACCCTGGACAGGTCCTACACTGAAGCTTTCTTT; j_gene: TRBJ1-1; abundance: few; v_gene: TRBV11-1; d_gene: TRBD1
CDR3aa: CASSDGGFGEKLFF; CDR3nt: TGTGCCAGCAGTGACGGGGGGTTTGGGGAAAAACTGTTTTTT; j_gene: TRBJ1-4; abundance: -; v_gene: TRBV2; d_gene: -
CDR3aa: CASFLRTGGNEQFF; CDR3nt: TGTGCCAGCTTCCTCCGGACAGGGGGCAATGAGCAGTTCTTC; j_gene: TRBJ2-1; abundance: once; v_gene: TRBV6-1; d_gene: TRBD1
CDR3aa: CASTPRYTGELFF; CDR3nt: TGTGCCAGCACCCCTCGGTACACCGGGGAGCTGTTTTTT; j_gene: TRBJ2-2; abundance: -; v_gene: TRBV27; d_gene: -
CDR3aa: CASSPAPTGAYEQYF; CDR3nt: TGTGCCAGCTCACCCGCCCCGACAGGGGCCTACGAGCAGTACTTC; j_gene: TRBJ2-7; abundance: medium-sized; v_gene: TRBV18; d_gene: TRBD1
CDR3aa: CASSQRSRLAGVGVPYEQYF; CDR3nt: TGTGCCAGCAGTCAAAGGTCCAGACTAGCGGGGGTGGGCGTCCCCTACGAGCAGTACTTC; j_gene: TRBJ2-7; abundance: -; v_gene: TRBV7-3; d_gene: TRBD2
CDR3aa: CASSVAPGLAGGYEQYF; CDR3nt: TGTGCCAGCAGCGTAGCCCCCGGACTAGCGGGAGGCTACGAGCAGTACTTC; j_gene: TRBJ2-7; abundance: -; v_gene: TRBV9; d_gene: TRBD2
CDR3aa: CASSFRSGQGGVETQYF; CDR3nt: TGTGCCAGCAGCTTTAGATCCGGTCAGGGGGGAGTGGAGACCCAGTACTTC; j_gene: TRBJ2-5; abundance: few; v_gene: TRBV11-3; d_gene: -
CDR3aa: CASRSTGAPSTDTQYF; CDR3nt: TGTGCCAGCAGATCAACAGGGGCCCCCTCCACAGATACGCAGTATTTT; j_gene: TRBJ2-3; abundance: -; v_gene: TRBV28; d_gene: TRBD1
CDR3aa: CASSFGGKNSPLHF; CDR3nt: TGCGCCAGCAGCTTTGGAGGGAAGAATTCACCCCTCCACTTT; j_gene: TRBJ1-6; abundance: few; v_gene: TRBV5-1; d_gene: -
CDR3aa: CASSLAGGVQETQYF; CDR3nt: TGTGCCAGCAGCTTAGCGGGGGGGGTCCAAGAGACCCAGTACTTC; j_gene: TRBJ2-5; abundance: few; v_gene: TRBV7-2; d_gene: TRBD2
CDR3aa: CASSLASRGNTIYF; CDR3nt: TGTGCCAGCAGCTTAGCGTCCAGGGGAAACACCATATATTTT; j_gene: TRBJ1-3; abundance: -; v_gene: TRBV7-2; d_gene: -
CDR3aa: CASSLTTANTGELFF; CDR3nt: TGCGCCAGCAGCCTTACTACGGCGAACACCGGGGAGCTGTTTTTT; j_gene: TRBJ2-2; abundance: -; v_gene: TRBV5-1; d_gene: -
CDR3aa: CASSQEGGITYEQYF; CDR3nt: TGCGCCAGCAGCCAAGAGGGCGGGATCACCTACGAGCAGTACTTC; j_gene: TRBJ2-7; abundance: -; v_gene: TRBV4-1; d_gene: -
CDR3aa: CASSLEGASGYTF; CDR3nt: TGTGCCAGCAGCTTGGAGGGGGCCTCTGGCTACACCTTC; j_gene: TRBJ1-2; abundance: -; v_gene: TRBV7-2; d_gene: TRBD1
CDR3aa: CASSMAAGREQYF; CDR3nt: TGTGCCAGCAGCATGGCCGCGGGACGCGAGCAGTACTTC; j_gene: TRBJ2-7; abundance: -; v_gene: TRBV5-4; d_gene: -
CDR3aa: CASGRSAAYEQYF; CDR3nt: TGTGCCAGCGGCCGGAGTGCGGCCTACGAGCAGTACTTC; j_gene: TRBJ2-7; abundance: -; v_gene: TRBV6-5; d_gene: -
CDR3aa: CASSELAGASNEQFF; CDR3nt: TGTGCCAGCAGTGAATTAGCGGGAGCGAGTAATGAGCAGTTCTTC; j_gene: TRBJ2-1; abundance: -; v_gene: TRBV6-4; d_gene: TRBD2
CDR3aa: CASSGPTSKNIQYF; CDR3nt: TGCGCCAGCAGTGGACCGACAAGCAAAAACATTCAGTACTTC; j_gene: TRBJ2-4; abundance: -; v_gene: TRBV10-1; d_gene: -
CDR3aa: CASSLLAGSDTQYF; CDR3nt: TGTGCCAGCAGTCTTCTAGCGGGATCAGATACGCAGTATTTT; j_gene: TRBJ2-3; abundance: -; v_gene: TRBV7-3; d_gene: TRBD2
CDR3aa: CASSQKQETQYF; CDR3nt: TGTGCCAGCAGCCAAAAACAAGAGACCCAGTACTTC; j_gene: TRBJ2-5; abundance: -; v_gene: TRBV5-4; d_gene: -
CDR3aa: CASSIAGSTYGYTF; CDR3nt: TGTGCCAGTAGTATAGCCGGGTCCACCTATGGCTACACCTTC; j_gene: TRBJ1-2; abundance: -; v_gene: TRBV19; d_gene: -
CDR3aa: CASTVGGAEETQYF; CDR3nt: TGTGCCAGTACAGTTGGAGGCGCGGAGGAGACCCAGTACTTC; j_gene: TRBJ2-5; abundance: -; v_gene: TRBV19; d_gene: -
CDR3aa: CASSSKDRASSYEQYF; CDR3nt: TGTGCCAGCAGCTCCAAGGACAGAGCTAGCTCCTACGAGCAGTACTTC; j_gene: TRBJ2-7; abundance: -; v_gene: TRBV7-2; d_gene: -
CDR3aa: CASSPAGGLTDTQYF; CDR3nt: TGTGCCAGCAGCCCAGCGGGAGGGCTGACAGATACGCAGTATTTT; j_gene: TRBJ2-3; abundance: -; v_gene: TRBV7-3; d_gene: TRBD2
CDR3aa: CATSSGTGYQPQHF; CDR3nt: TGTGCCACCAGCAGCGGGACAGGGTATCAGCCCCAGCATTTT; j_gene: TRBJ1-5; abundance: -; v_gene: TRBV15; d_gene: TRBD1
CDR3aa: CASSLGTGRSDTIYF; CDR3nt: TGTGCCAGCAGCCTAGGGACAGGGAGGTCGGACACCATATATTTT; j_gene: TRBJ1-3; abundance: -; v_gene: TRBV5-4; d_gene: TRBD1
CDR3aa: CAWRPQGSSYNSPLHF; CDR3nt: TGTGCCTGGAGGCCCCAGGGGAGTTCCTATAATTCACCCCTCCACTTT; j_gene: TRBJ1-6; abundance: -; v_gene: TRBV30; d_gene: -
CDR3aa: CASSLTGGNTIYF; CDR3nt: TGTGCCAGCAGTTTGACAGGGGGAAACACCATATATTTT; j_gene: TRBJ1-3; abundance: -; v_gene: TRBV5-4; d_gene: TRBD1
CDR3aa: CASSQWRGETQYF; CDR3nt: TGCGCCAGCAGCCAATGGCGGGGAGAGACCCAGTACTTC; j_gene: TRBJ2-5; abundance: once; v_gene: TRBV4-1; d_gene: -
CDR3aa: CASSVAGQSSGTQYF; CDR3nt: TGTGCCAGCAGCGTAGCGGGACAGTCCTCGGGGACCCAGTACTTC; j_gene: TRBJ2-5; abundance: -; v_gene: TRBV28; d_gene: -
CDR3aa: CASSVAGAVDTQYF; CDR3nt: TGTGCCAGCAGTGTTGCGGGAGCGGTAGATACGCAGTATTTT; j_gene: TRBJ2-3; abundance: -; v_gene: TRBV25-1; d_gene: TRBD2
CDR3aa: CSAGRAGVTGELFF; CDR3nt: TGCAGCGCCGGGCGAGCGGGAGTCACCGGGGAGCTGTTTTTT; j_gene: TRBJ2-2; abundance: -; v_gene: TRBV29-1; d_gene: TRBD2
CDR3aa: CASSKEGPSTYEQYF; CDR3nt: TGTGCCAGCAGTAAGGAGGGACCCTCTACCTACGAGCAGTACTTC; j_gene: TRBJ2-7; abundance: -; v_gene: TRBV2; d_gene: -
CDR3aa: CASSREVRNTGELFF; CDR3nt: TGTGCCAGCAGTAGGGAGGTTCGGAACACCGGGGAGCTGTTTTTT; j_gene: TRBJ2-2; abundance: -; v_gene: TRBV6-5; d_gene: -
CDR3aa: CASSVGRQGATQPQHF; CDR3nt: TGTGCCAGCAGCGTAGGTAGGCAGGGGGCCACTCAGCCCCAGCATTTT; j_gene: TRBJ1-5; abundance: once; v_gene: TRBV9; d_gene: TRBD1
CDR3aa: CASSWLAAGVPDTQYF; CDR3nt: TGTGCCAGCAGTTGGTTGGCAGCGGGAGTCCCAGATACGCAGTATTTT; j_gene: TRBJ2-3; abundance: -; v_gene: TRBV28; d_gene: TRBD2
CDR3aa: CASSWDRASYEQYF; CDR3nt: TGTGCCAGCAGCTGGGACAGGGCCTCCTACGAGCAGTACTTC; j_gene: TRBJ2-7; abundance: -; v_gene: TRBV11-2; d_gene: TRBD1
CDR3aa: CASSPQGPNFYEQYF; CDR3nt: TGTGCCAGCAGTCCCCAGGGCCCCAACTTCTACGAGCAGTACTTC; j_gene: TRBJ2-7; abundance: -; v_gene: TRBV27; d_gene: -
CDR3aa: CASSLGTGTGELFF; CDR3nt: TGTGCCAGCAGCCTGGGGACGGGGACCGGGGAGCTGTTTTTT; j_gene: TRBJ2-2; abundance: -; v_gene: TRBV5-6; d_gene: -
CDR3aa: CASLRRGEGTGELFF; CDR3nt: TGTGCCAGCCTCAGGCGGGGGGAAGGAACCGGGGAGCTGTTTTTT; j_gene: TRBJ2-2; abundance: -; v_gene: TRBV11-2; d_gene: TRBD2
CDR3aa: CAWASATNEKLFF; CDR3nt: TGTGCCTGGGCATCGGCAACTAATGAAAAACTGTTTTTT; j_gene: TRBJ1-4; abundance: -; v_gene: TRBV30; d_gene: -
CDR3aa: CASSEARGRAETQYF; CDR3nt: TGTGCCAGCAGTGAAGCGAGGGGGAGGGCTGAGACCCAGTACTTC; j_gene: TRBJ2-5; abundance: -; v_gene: TRBV2; d_gene: -
CDR3aa: CASSVAGGLAEGEQYF; CDR3nt: TGTGCCAGCAGCGTAGCTGGAGGACTAGCGGAGGGGGAGCAGTACTTC; j_gene: TRBJ2-7; abundance: -; v_gene: TRBV9; d_gene: TRBD2
CDR3aa: CAWSGQGDQPQHF; CDR3nt: TGTGCCTGGAGTGGCCAGGGGGATCAGCCCCAGCATTTT; j_gene: TRBJ1-5; abundance: -; v_gene: TRBV30; d_gene: TRBD1
CDR3aa: CASSLKDPNGGLAGNEQFF; CDR3nt: TGTGCCAGCAGCCTTAAGGACCCTAATGGGGGACTAGCGGGAAATGAGCAGTTCTTC; j_gene: TRBJ2-1; abundance: few; v_gene: TRBV21-1; d_gene: -
CDR3aa: CASSLAGTLFDEQYF; CDR3nt: TGTGCCAGCAGCTTAGCCGGGACTCTTTTCGACGAGCAGTACTTC; j_gene: TRBJ2-7; abundance: -; v_gene: TRBV7-8; d_gene: -
CDR3aa: CASGGTGKETQYF; CDR3nt: TGTGCCAGCGGGGGGACAGGGAAAGAGACCCAGTACTTC; j_gene: TRBJ2-5; abundance: -; v_gene: TRBV6-1; d_gene: TRBD1
CDR3aa: CASSQKHRVSNTGELFF; CDR3nt: TGTGCCAGCAGTCAAAAACACAGGGTGTCGAACACCGGGGAGCTGTTTTTT; j_gene: TRBJ2-2; abundance: -; v_gene: TRBV28; d_gene: -
CDR3aa: CATSRDKSTDTQYF; CDR3nt: TGTGCCACCTCCAGGGACAAAAGCACAGATACGCAGTATTTT; j_gene: TRBJ2-3; abundance: -; v_gene: TRBV7-2; d_gene: -
CDR3aa: CASSPGGLGEKLFF; CDR3nt: TGCGCCAGCAGCCCAGGGGGGCTGGGTGAAAAACTGTTTTTT; j_gene: TRBJ1-4; abundance: medium-sized; v_gene: TRBV5-1; d_gene: TRBD1
CDR3aa: CASSSGPTGEQYF; CDR3nt: TGTGCCAGTAGTAGCGGACCGACGGGAGAGCAGTACTTC; j_gene: TRBJ2-5; abundance: -; v_gene: TRBV19; d_gene: -
CDR3aa: CASRTQDRVNQPQHF; CDR3nt: TGTGCCAGCAGGACCCAGGACAGGGTCAATCAGCCCCAGCATTTT; j_gene: TRBJ1-5; abundance: -; v_gene: TRBV6-5; d_gene: TRBD1
CDR3aa: CSVEGQTTYANYGYTF; CDR3nt: TGCAGCGTTGAGGGACAAACGACATACGCTAACTATGGCTACACCTTC; j_gene: TRBJ1-2; abundance: -; v_gene: TRBV29-1; d_gene: -
CDR3aa: CASSQGTGIVYEQYF; CDR3nt: TGTGCCAGCAGCCAGGGGACAGGGATCGTCTACGAGCAGTACTTC; j_gene: TRBJ2-7; abundance: -; v_gene: TRBV14; d_gene: TRBD1
CDR3aa: CASSQGMGQGAGETQYF; CDR3nt: TGCGCCAGCAGCCAAGGGATGGGACAGGGGGCGGGAGAGACCCAGTACTTC; j_gene: TRBJ2-5; abundance: -; v_gene: TRBV4-1; d_gene: TRBD1